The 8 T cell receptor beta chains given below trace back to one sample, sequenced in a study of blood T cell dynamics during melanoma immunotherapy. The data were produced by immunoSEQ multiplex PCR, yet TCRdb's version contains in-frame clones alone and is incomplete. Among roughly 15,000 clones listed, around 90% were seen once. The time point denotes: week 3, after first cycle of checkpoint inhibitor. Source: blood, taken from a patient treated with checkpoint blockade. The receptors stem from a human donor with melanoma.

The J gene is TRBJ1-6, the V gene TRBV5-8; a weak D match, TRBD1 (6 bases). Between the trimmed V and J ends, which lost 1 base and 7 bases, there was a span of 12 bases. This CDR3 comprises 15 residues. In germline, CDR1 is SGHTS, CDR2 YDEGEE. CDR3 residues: CASSLRGAENSPLHF. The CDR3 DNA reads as TGTGCCAGCAGCTTGCGGGGGGCTGAGAATTCACCCCTCCACTTT. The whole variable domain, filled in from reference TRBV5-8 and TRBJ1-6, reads EAGVTQSPTHLIKTRGQQATLRCSPISGHTSVYWYQQALGLGLQFLLWYDEGEERNRGNFPPRFSGRQFPNYSSELNVNALELEDSALYLCASSLRGAENSPLHFGNGTRLTVT.

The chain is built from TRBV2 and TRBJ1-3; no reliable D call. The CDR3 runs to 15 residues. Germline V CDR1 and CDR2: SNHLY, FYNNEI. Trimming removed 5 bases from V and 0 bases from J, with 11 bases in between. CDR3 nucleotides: TGTGCCAGCAGTAGGGATGGCGTCTCTGGAAACACCATATATTTT. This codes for CASSRDGVSGNTIYF. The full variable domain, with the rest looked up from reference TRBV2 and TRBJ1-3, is EPEVTQTPSHQVTQMGQEVILRCVPISNHLYFYWYRQILGQKVEFLVSFYNNEISEKSEIFDDQFSVERPDGSNFTLKIRSTKLEDSAMYFCASSRDGVSGNTIYFGEGSWLTVV.

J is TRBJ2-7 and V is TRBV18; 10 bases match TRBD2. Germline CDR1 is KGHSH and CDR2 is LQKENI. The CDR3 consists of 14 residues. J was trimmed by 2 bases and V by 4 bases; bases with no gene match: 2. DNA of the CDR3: TGTGCCAGCTCACGTACTAGCGGGGCCTACGAGCAGTACTTC. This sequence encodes CASSRTSGAYEQYF. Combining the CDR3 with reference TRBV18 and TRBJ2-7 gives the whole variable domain NAGVMQNPRHLVRRRGQEARLRCSPMKGHSHVYWYRQLPEEGLKFMVYLQKENIIDESGMPKERFSAEFPKEGPSILRIQQVVRGDSAAYFCASSRTSGAYEQYFGPGTRLTVT.

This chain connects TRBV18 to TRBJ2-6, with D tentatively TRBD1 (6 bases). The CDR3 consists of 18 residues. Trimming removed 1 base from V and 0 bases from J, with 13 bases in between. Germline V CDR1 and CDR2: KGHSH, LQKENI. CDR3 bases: TGTGCCAGCTCACCACAAAGGACAGCCTCCTCTGGGGCCAACGTCCTGACTTTC. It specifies CASSPQRTASSGANVLTF. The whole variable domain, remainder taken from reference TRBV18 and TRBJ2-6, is NAGVMQNPRHLVRRRGQEARLRCSPMKGHSHVYWYRQLPEEGLKFMVYLQKENIIDESGMPKERFSAEFPKEGPSILRIQQVVRGDSAAYFCASSPQRTASSGANVLTFGAGSRLTVL.

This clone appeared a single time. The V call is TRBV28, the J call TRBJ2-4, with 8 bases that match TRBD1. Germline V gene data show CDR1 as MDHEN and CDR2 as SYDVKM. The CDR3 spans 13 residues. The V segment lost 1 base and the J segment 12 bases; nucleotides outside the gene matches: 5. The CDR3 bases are TGTGCCAGCAGTTTATCGGCAGGGGGCAGTCAGTACTTC. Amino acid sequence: CASSLSAGGSQYF. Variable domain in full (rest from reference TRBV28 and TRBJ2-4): DVKVTQSSRYLVKRTGEKVFLECVQDMDHENMFWYRQDPGLGLRLIYFSYDVKMKEKGDIPEGYSVSREKKERFSLILESASTNQTSMYLCASSLSAGGSQYFGAGTRLSVL.

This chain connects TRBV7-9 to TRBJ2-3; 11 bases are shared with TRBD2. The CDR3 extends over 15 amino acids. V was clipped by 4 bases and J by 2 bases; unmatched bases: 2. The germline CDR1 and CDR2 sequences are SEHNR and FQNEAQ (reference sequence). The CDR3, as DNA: TGTGCCAGCAGCTATAGCGGGAGGGCCACAGATACGCAGTATTTT. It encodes CASSYSGRATDTQYF.

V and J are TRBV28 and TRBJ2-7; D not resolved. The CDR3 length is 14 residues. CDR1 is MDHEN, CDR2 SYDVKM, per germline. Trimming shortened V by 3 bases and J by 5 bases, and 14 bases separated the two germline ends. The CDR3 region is CASSFWVSQNEQYF. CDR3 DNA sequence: TGTGCCAGCAGTTTTTGGGTGAGTCAAAACGAGCAGTACTTC.

The CDR3 DNA follows: TGCGCCAGCAGCTTGGGATATCCTAGCACAGATACGCAGTATTTT. Encoded protein: CASSLGYPSTDTQYF. V gene TRBV5-1 combines with J gene TRBJ2-3; no definite D call. The CDR3 is 15 residues long. Trimming shortened V by 0 bases and J by 0 bases, and 8 bases separated the two germline ends. Per germline, CDR1 SGHRS and CDR2 YFSETQ.